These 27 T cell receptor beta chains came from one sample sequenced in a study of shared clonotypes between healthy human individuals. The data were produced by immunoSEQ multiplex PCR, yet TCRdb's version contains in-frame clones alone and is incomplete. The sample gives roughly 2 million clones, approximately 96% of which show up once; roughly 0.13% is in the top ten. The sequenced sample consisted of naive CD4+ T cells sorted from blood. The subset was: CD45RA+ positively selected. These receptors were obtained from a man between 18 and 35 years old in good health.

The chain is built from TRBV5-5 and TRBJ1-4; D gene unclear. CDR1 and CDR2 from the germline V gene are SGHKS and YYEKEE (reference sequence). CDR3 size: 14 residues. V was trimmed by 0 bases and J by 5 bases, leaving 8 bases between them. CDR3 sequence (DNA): TGTGCCAGCAGCTTGGGCGGTATCAATGAAAAACTGTTTTTT. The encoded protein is CASSLGGINEKLFF.

CDR3 protein: CASALRGTGELFF. The CDR3 DNA sequence: TGTGCCAGCGCCTTGAGGGGCACCGGGGAGCTGTTTTTT. The chain employs TRBV7-9 and TRBJ2-2, with D possibly called TRBD1 or TRBD2 (5 bases each). The CDR3 is 13 amino acids. V was cut by 8 bases and J by 4 bases, with 11 bases left in between. CDR1 SEHNR and CDR2 FQNEAQ come from the germline V gene (reference sequence).

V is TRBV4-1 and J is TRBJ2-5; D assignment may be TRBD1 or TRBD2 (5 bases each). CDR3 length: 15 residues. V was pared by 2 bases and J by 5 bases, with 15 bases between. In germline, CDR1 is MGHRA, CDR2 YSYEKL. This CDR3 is CASSQYGTGGETQYF. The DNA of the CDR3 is TGCGCCAGCAGCCAATATGGGACGGGTGGGGAGACCCAGTACTTC.

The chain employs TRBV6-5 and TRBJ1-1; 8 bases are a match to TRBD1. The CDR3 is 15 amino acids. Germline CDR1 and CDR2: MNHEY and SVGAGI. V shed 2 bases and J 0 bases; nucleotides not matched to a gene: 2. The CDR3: CASSYDRGMNTEAFF. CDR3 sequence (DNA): TGTGCCAGCAGTTACGACAGGGGAATGAACACTGAAGCTTTCTTT.

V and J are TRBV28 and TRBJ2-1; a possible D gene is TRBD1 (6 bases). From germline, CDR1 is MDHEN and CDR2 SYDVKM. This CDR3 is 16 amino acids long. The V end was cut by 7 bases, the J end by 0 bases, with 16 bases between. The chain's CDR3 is CASIPQGLASYNEQFF. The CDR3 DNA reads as TGTGCCAGCATCCCCCAGGGGCTTGCCTCCTACAATGAGCAGTTCTTC.

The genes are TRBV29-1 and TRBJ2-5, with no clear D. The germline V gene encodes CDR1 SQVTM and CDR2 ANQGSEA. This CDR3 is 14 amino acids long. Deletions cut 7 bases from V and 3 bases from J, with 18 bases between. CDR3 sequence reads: CSAVPPLPKETQYF. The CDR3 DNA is TGCAGCGCTGTCCCCCCCCTCCCTAAAGAGACCCAGTACTTC.

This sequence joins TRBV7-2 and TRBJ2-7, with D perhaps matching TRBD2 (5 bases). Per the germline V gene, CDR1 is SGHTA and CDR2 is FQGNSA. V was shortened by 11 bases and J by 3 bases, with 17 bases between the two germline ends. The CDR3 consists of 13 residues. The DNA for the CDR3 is TGTGCCGCGACTATTGGGGTAGACTACGAGCAGTACTTC. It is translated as CAATIGVDYEQYF. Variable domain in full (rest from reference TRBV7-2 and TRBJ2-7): GAGVSQSPSNKVTEKGKDVELRCDPISGHTALYWYRQSLGQGLEFLIYFQGNSAPDKSGLPSDRFSAERTGGSVSTLTIQRTQQEDSAVYLCAATIGVDYEQYFGPGTRLTVT.

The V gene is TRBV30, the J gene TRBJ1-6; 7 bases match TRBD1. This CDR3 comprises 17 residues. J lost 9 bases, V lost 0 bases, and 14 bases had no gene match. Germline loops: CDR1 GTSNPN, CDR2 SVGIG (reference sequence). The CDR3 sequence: CAWSVQSGTVGFSPLHF. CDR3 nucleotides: TGTGCCTGGAGTGTACAATCCGGGACAGTGGGATTTTCACCCCTCCACTTT.

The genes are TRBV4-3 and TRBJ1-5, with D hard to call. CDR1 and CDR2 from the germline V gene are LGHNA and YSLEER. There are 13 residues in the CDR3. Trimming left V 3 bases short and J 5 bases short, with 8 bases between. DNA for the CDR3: TGCGCCAGCAGCCAGGGGTTAGATCAGCCCCAGCATTTT. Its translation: CASSQGLDQPQHF.

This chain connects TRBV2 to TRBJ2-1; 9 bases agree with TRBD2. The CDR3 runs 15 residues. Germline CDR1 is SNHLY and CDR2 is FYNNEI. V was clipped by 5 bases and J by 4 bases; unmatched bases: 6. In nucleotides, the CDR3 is TGTGCCAGCAGTTTAGCGGGAGAGGGTTACAATGAGCAGTTCTTC. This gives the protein CASSLAGEGYNEQFF. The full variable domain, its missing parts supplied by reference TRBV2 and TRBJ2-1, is EPEVTQTPSHQVTQMGQEVILRCVPISNHLYFYWYRQILGQKVEFLVSFYNNEISEKSEIFDDQFSVERPDGSNFTLKIRSTKLEDSAMYFCASSLAGEGYNEQFFGPGTRLTVL.

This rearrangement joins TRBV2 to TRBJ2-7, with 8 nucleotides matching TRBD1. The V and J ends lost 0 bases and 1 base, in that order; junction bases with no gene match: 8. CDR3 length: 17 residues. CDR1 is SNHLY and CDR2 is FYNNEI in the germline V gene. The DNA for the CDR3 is TGTGCCAGCAGTGAAGCGCTTGGTTGGGACAGGTCCTACGAGCAGTACTTC. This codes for CASSEALGWDRSYEQYF. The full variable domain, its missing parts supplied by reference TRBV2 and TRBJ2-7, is EPEVTQTPSHQVTQMGQEVILRCVPISNHLYFYWYRQILGQKVEFLVSFYNNEISEKSEIFDDQFSVERPDGSNFTLKIRSTKLEDSAMYFCASSEALGWDRSYEQYFGPGTRLTVT.

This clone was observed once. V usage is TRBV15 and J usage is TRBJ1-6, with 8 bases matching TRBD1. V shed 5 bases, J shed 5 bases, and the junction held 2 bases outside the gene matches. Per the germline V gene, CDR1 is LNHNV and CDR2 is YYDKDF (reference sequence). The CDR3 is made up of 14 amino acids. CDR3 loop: CATSQGANNSPLHF. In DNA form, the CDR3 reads TGTGCCACCAGCCAGGGGGCAAATAATTCACCCCTCCACTTT.

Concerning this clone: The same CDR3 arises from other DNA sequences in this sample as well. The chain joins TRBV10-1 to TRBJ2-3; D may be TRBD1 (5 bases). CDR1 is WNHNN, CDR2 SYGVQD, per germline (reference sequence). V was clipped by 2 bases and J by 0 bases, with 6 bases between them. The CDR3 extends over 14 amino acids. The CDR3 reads CASSEQGSTDTQYF. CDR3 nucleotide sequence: TGCGCCAGCAGTGAGCAGGGTAGCACAGATACGCAGTATTTT.

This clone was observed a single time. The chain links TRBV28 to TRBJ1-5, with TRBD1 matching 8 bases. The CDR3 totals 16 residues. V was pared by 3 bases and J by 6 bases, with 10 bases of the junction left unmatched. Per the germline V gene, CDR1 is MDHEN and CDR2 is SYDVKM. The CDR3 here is CASSFNRGGMGQPQHF. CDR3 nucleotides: TGTGCCAGCAGTTTCAACAGGGGGGGAATGGGTCAGCCCCAGCATTTT.

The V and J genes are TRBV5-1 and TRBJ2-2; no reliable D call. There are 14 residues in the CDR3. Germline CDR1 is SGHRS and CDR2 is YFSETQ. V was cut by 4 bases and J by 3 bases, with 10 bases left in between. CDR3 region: CASSPYHYTGELFF. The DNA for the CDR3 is TGCGCCAGCAGCCCGTACCATTACACCGGGGAGCTGTTTTTT. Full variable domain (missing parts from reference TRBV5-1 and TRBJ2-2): KAGVTQTPRYLIKTRGQQVTLSCSPISGHRSVSWYQQTPGQGLQFLFEYFSETQRNKGNFPGRFSGRQFSNSRSEMNVSTLELGDSALYLCASSPYHYTGELFFGEGSRLTVL.

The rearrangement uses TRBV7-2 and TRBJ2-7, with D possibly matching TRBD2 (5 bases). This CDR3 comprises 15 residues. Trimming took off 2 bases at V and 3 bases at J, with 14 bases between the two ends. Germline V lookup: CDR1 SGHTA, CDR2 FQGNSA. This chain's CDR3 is CASSLSLATIYEQYF. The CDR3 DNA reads TGTGCCAGCAGCTTAAGCCTAGCAACCATCTACGAGCAGTACTTC. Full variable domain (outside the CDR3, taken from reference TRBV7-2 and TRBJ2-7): GAGVSQSPSNKVTEKGKDVELRCDPISGHTALYWYRQSLGQGLEFLIYFQGNSAPDKSGLPSDRFSAERTGGSVSTLTIQRTQQEDSAVYLCASSLSLATIYEQYFGPGTRLTVT.

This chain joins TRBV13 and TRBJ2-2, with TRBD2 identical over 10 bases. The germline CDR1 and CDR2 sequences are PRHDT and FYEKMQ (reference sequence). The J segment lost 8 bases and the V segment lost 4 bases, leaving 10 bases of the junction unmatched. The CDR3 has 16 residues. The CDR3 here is CASSSSGGPSGGELFF. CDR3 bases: TGTGCCAGCAGCTCTAGCGGGGGTCCCTCCGGGGGGGAGCTGTTTTTT.

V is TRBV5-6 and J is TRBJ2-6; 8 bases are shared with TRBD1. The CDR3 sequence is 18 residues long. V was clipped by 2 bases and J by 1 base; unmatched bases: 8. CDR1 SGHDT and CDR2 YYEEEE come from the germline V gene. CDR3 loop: CASSFRQGKLSGANVLTF. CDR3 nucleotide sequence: TGTGCCAGCAGCTTTAGACAGGGGAAGCTTTCTGGGGCCAACGTCCTGACTTTC.

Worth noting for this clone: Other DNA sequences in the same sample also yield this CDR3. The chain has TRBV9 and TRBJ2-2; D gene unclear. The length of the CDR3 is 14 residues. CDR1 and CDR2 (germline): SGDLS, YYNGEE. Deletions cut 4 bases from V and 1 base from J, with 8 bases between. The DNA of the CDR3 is TGTGCCAGCAGCCCCCGACAGAACACCGGGGAGCTGTTTTTT. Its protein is CASSPRQNTGELFF.

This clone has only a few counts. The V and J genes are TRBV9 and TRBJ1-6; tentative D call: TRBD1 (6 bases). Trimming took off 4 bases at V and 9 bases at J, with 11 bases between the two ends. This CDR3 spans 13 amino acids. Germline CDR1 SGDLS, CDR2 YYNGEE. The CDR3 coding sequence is TGTGCCAGCAGCTTGGACAGCGCTTCACCCCTCCACTTT. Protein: CASSLDSASPLHF.

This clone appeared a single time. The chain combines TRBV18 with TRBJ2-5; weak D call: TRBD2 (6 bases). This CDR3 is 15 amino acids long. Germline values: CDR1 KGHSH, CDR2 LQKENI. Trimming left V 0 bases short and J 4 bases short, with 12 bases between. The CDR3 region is CASSPPGGVGETQYF. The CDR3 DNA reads TGTGCCAGCTCACCACCGGGGGGTGTAGGAGAGACCCAGTACTTC. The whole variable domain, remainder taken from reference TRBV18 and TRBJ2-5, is NAGVMQNPRHLVRRRGQEARLRCSPMKGHSHVYWYRQLPEEGLKFMVYLQKENIIDESGMPKERFSAEFPKEGPSILRIQQVVRGDSAAYFCASSPPGGVGETQYFGPGTRLLVL.

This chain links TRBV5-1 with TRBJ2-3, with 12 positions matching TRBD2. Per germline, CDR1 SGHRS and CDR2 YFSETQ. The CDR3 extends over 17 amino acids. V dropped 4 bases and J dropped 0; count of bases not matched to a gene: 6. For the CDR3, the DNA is TGCGCCAGCAGCACGGGACTAGCGGGCCCTAGCACAGATACGCAGTATTTT. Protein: CASSTGLAGPSTDTQYF.

The CDR3 reads CATPGTGGPYNEQFF. CDR3 coding DNA: TGTGCCACCCCCGGGACAGGGGGCCCATACAATGAGCAGTTCTTC. The J gene is TRBJ2-1, the V gene TRBV6-1, with TRBD1 matching over 12 bases. V trimming: 10 bases; J trimming: 4 bases; junction bases outside the gene matches: 8. Germline assignment: CDR1 MNHNS and CDR2 SASEGT. This CDR3 spans 15 amino acids.

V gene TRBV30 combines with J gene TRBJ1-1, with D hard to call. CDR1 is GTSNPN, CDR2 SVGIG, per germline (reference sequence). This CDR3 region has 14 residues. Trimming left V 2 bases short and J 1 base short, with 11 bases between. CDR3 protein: CAWSLGSTNTEAFF. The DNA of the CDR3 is TGTGCCTGGAGTCTCGGCAGCACGAACACTGAAGCTTTCTTT.

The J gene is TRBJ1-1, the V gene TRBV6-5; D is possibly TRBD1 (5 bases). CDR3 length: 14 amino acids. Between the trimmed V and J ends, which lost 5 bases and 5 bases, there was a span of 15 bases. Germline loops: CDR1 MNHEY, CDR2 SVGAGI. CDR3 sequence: CASSRSGAGTEAFF. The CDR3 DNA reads TGTGCCAGCAGTCGAAGTGGGGCGGGAACTGAAGCTTTCTTT.

CDR3 DNA sequence: TGTGCCAGCAGTGATACCTATAGCTCCTACGAGCAGTACTTC. It encodes CASSDTYSSYEQYF. V is TRBV27 and J is TRBJ2-7; no clear D gene. Germline CDR1 is MNHEY and CDR2 is SMNVEV (reference sequence). The CDR3 spans 14 residues. Trimming took off 5 bases at V and 0 bases at J, with 11 bases between the two ends.

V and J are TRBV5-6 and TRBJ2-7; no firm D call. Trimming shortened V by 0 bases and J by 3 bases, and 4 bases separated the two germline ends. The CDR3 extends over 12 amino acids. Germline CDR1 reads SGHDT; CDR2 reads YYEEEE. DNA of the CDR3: TGTGCCAGCAGCTTGGGTTTCTACGAGCAGTACTTC. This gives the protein CASSLGFYEQYF.